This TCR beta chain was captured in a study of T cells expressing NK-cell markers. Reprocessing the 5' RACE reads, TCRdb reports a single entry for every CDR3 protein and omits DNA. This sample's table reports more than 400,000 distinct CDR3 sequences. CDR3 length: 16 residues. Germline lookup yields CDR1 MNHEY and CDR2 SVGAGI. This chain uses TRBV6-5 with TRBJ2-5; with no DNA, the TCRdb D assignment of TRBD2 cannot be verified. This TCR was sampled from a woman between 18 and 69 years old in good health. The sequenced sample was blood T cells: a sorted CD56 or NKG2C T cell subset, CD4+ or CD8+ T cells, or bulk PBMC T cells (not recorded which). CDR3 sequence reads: CASSYRGGPGQETQYF.